Presented here are 10 T cell receptor beta chains from one specimen sequenced in a study of blood T cells in healthy people across ages. Primers used in a second PCR of roughly 7 to 11 cycles were a sample-barcoded 5' primer and a J-beta primer mix. Using its own MiXCR run on the 5' RACE reads, TCRdb lists one record per CDR3 protein. The sample lists about 1.8 million distinct CDR3 sequences, 40% to 55% seen once, with around 2.1% in the top ten. The sequencing input was blood. These receptors were obtained from a woman aged 40 to 50 in good health.

The rearrangement joins TRBV27 to TRBJ1-2; no clear D gene. This CDR3 has 15 residues. Germline V lookup: CDR1 MNHEY, CDR2 SMNVEV (reference sequence). V was clipped by 3 bases and J by 0 bases, with 11 bases between them. CDR3 residues: CASSFTGYTNYGYTF. DNA of the CDR3: TGTGCCAGCAGTTTTACCGGGTATACTAACTATGGCTACACCTTC.

This clonotype has a handful of counts. V gene TRBV24-1 combines with J gene TRBJ2-7; TRBD2 matches 14 bases. There are 17 residues in the CDR3. Germline V gene lookup returns CDR1 KGHDR and CDR2 SFDVKD. The J segment lost 3 bases and the V segment lost 3 bases, leaving 6 bases of the junction unmatched. The CDR3 DNA follows: TGTGCCACCAGTGATCCCGGACTAGCGGGGGGAGTCTACGAGCAGTACTTC. This translates into CATSDPGLAGGVYEQYF.

This clonotype has ten or more counts. A read error may produce the germline difference seen at one junction end. This chain links TRBV5-1 with TRBJ1-2; tentatively, D is TRBD1 (6 bases). Germline loops: CDR1 SGHRS, CDR2 YFSETQ. The CDR3 runs 11 residues. The CDR3 nucleotides read TGTGCCAGCAGCTCAGGGGATGGCTACACCTTC. This translates into CASSSGDGYTF.

This rearrangement joins TRBV7-9 to TRBJ2-7, with TRBD1 matching 7 bases. Trimming took 0 bases from V and 0 from J; bases not matched to a gene: 2. Germline V gene sequence: CDR1 SEHNR, CDR2 FQNEAQ (reference sequence). This CDR3 is built from 15 residues. The CDR3 loop is CASSLAGGTSYEQYF. The CDR3 coding sequence is TGTGCCAGCAGCTTAGCAGGGGGCACCTCCTACGAGCAGTACTTC.

The chain joins TRBV20-1 to TRBJ2-1, with D possibly TRBD2 on 6 matching bases. CDR1 and CDR2 (germline): DFQATT, SNEGSKA (reference sequence). This CDR3 has 16 amino acids. V gave up 0 bases and J gave up 0 bases, with 12 bases separating them. As DNA, the CDR3 is TGCAGTGCTAGAGAAAGGGAGGCTGCCTCCTACAATGAGCAGTTCTTC. Protein: CSAREREAASYNEQFF.

This rearrangement joins TRBV5-1 to TRBJ1-1; no definite D call. With 6 bases removed from V and 1 base from J, the gap between germline ends came to 13 bases. From germline, CDR1 is SGHRS and CDR2 YFSETQ. The length of the CDR3 is 14 residues. The CDR3 is CASTFHTSNTEAFF. The CDR3 DNA reads TGCGCCAGCACCTTCCACACTTCGAACACTGAAGCTTTCTTT.

The CDR3: CASKGTSTFDEQFF. DNA for the CDR3: TGCGCCAGCAAAGGGACATCGACTTTCGATGAGCAGTTCTTC. This chain uses TRBV5-1 with TRBJ2-1; tentatively, D is TRBD1 (6 bases). The CDR3 is 14 residues long. V dropped 6 bases and J dropped 8 bases, with 18 bases sitting between them. Germline assignment: CDR1 SGHRS and CDR2 YFSETQ.

Turning to this clonotype: One end of the junction is discordant with germline, which a read error may explain. The chain couples TRBV28 to TRBJ2-3, with 10 bases matching TRBD1. In germline, CDR1 is MDHEN, CDR2 SYDVKM. The CDR3 spans 16 residues. The CDR3 is CASSSGTGVSTATQYF. The CDR3 DNA is TGTGCCAGCAGTTCGGGGACAGGGGTTAGCACAGCTACGCAGTATTTT.

This clonotype appeared a few times. The CDR3 spells CASMGSEQYF. As DNA, the CDR3 is TGTGCCAGCATGGGCTCCGAGCAGTACTTC. This chain links TRBV12-3 or TRBV12-4 with TRBJ2-5; D is unclear. Judging by the DNA end, TRBJ2-7 fits better; the J call may be wrong. The CDR3 extends over 10 amino acids.

The J gene is TRBJ1-5, the V gene TRBV12-3 or TRBV12-4, with a tentative D call TRBD1 (5 bases). The CDR3 is made up of 17 amino acids. Trimming removed 2 bases from V and 2 bases from J, with 16 bases in between. The CDR3 region is CASSLSPGFKGNQPQHF. The CDR3 DNA reads as TGTGCCAGCAGTTTAAGCCCAGGGTTTAAGGGCAATCAGCCCCAGCATTTT.